These T cell receptor beta chains were read from a single sample in a study of response to subunit inactivated influenza vaccine. MiXCR, applied by TCRdb to the RT-PCR reads, yields one record per CDR3 protein. The sample lists hundreds of thousands of distinct CDR3 sequences; about 14% were seen once. Source: PBMCs from blood, taken approximately 15 days before vaccination. These receptors were taken from a man aged 50-60 years who received an inactivated influenza vaccine. Both conserved end residues are trimmed from each CDR3. A D gene is named only where the DNA matches it firmly. A clone size is listed for some rows: how often the clone was seen (once, few, many), or a class if it is expanded.

TRBD1 TRBV28 many ASSFQGQGAYNEQF
- TRBV4-2 - ASSQDYRGGQETQY
- TRBV6-2/TRBV6-3 many ASSYPIVGGLNTEAF
TRBD1 TRBV6-1 - APARSTGGESGYT
TRBD2 TRBV9 many ASSDSGRSGTDTQY
- TRBV5-5 few ASRAIWGTDTQY
TRBD2 TRBV11-2 - ASSLDTAGARSYEQY
- TRBV5-1 many ASSESTDTQY
- TRBV28 - ASSFRNFRGANVLT
TRBD2 TRBV5-1 few ASSLGLAGFMYQETQY
- TRBV30 few AWSVGPGPRDTEAF
TRBD2 TRBV11-2 - ASSLMRDSGGAVLNEQF
TRBD1 TRBV6-2/TRBV6-3 few ASSSVPPGQGRNEQF
TRBD1 TRBV7-9 once ASSIQGVGTDTQY